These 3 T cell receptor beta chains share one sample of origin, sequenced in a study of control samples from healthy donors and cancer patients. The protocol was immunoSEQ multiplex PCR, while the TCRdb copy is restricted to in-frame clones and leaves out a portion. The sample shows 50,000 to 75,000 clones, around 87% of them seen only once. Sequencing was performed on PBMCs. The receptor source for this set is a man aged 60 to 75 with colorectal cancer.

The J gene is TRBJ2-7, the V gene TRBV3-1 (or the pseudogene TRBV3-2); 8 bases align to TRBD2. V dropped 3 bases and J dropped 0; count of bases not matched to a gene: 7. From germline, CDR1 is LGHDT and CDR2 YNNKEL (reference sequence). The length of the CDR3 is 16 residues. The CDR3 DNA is TGTGCCAGCAGCCAGTATAGCGGGGTTCCCTCCTACGAGCAGTACTTC. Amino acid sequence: CASSQYSGVPSYEQYF.

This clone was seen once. The CDR3 loop is CSVKDRGSNYGYTF. CDR3 nucleotides: TGCAGCGTGAAAGACAGGGGGAGTAACTATGGCTACACCTTC. The V and J genes are TRBV29-1 and TRBJ1-2; 9 bases are a match to TRBD1. CDR1 is SQVTM, CDR2 ANQGSEA, per germline. With 6 bases clipped from V and 1 base from J, the junction kept 6 bases outside the gene matches. The CDR3 extends over 14 amino acids.

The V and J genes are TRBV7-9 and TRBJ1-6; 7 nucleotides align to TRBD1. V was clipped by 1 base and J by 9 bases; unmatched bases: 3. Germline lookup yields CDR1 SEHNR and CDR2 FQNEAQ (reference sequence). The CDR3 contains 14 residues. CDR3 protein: CASSLEGGASPLHF. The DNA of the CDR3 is TGTGCCAGCAGCTTAGAAGGGGGCGCTTCACCCCTCCACTTT. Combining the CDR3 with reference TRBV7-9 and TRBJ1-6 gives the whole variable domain DTGVSQNPRHKITKRGQNVTFRCDPISEHNRLYWYRQTLGQGPEFLTYFQNEAQLEKSRLLSDRFSAERPKGSFSTLEIQRTEQGDSAMYLCASSLEGGASPLHFGNGTRLTVT.